This paragraph covers one T cell receptor (beta chain) sequence. Its antigen is undetermined. This sample was included in a study of shared clonotypes between healthy human individuals. Evenly divided among several immunoSEQ plates was the genomic DNA of each subset. Only in-frame clones appear in the TCRdb table, and some are missing; sequencing was by immunoSEQ multiplex PCR. The sample lists 2,500,000 or so clones, around 92% occurring once. Looked up from germline, CDR1 is KGHSH and CDR2 is LQKENI. The CDR3 loop spans 15 amino acids. Between the trimmed V and J ends, which lost 1 base and 1 base, there was a span of 10 bases. Study results and caveats: Some clonotypes were shared by all four sorted-subset donors, while others were not shared. The non-shared ones had lower generation probabilities than the shared ones. Represented diversity (both genetic and exposure-history) was limited by the small number of donors. Larger estimated richness was generally recorded for naive subsets relative to memory subsets.

The genes are TRBV18 and TRBJ1-1; D unresolved. Sequencing was performed on naive CD4+ T cells from PBMCs. The subset is: CD45RA+ positively selected. The sequence came from a man younger than 30 in good health. Some clones in this sample may be carry-over from other donors' samples. The CDR3 nucleotides read TGTGCCAGCTCACCACGGTCCCTACCGAACACTGAAGCTTTCTTT. Translated, it gives CASSPRSLPNTEAFF.